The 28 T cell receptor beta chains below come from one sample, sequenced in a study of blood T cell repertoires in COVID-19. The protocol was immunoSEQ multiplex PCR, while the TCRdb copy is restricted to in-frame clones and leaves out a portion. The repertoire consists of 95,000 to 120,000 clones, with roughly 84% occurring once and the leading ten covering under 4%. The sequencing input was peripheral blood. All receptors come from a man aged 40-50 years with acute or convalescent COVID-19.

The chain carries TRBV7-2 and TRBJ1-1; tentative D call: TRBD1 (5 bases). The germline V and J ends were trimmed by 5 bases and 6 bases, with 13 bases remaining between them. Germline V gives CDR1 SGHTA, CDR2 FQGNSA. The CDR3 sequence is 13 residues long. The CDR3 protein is CASSPGWGSEAFF. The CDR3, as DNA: TGTGCCAGCAGCCCTGGATGGGGCTCTGAAGCTTTCTTT.

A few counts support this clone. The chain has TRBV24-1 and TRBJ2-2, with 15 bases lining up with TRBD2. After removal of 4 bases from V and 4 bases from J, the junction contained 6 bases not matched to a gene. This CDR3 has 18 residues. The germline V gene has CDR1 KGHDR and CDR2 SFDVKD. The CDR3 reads CATSDPGLAGGFTGELFF. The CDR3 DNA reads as TGTGCCACCAGTGACCCGGGACTAGCGGGGGGATTCACCGGGGAGCTGTTTTTT.

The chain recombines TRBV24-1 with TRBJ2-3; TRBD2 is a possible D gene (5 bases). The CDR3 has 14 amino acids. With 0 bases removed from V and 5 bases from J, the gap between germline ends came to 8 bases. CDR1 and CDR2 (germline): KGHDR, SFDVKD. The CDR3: CATSDLLGGDTQYF. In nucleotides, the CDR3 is TGTGCCACCAGTGATTTGCTTGGAGGAGATACGCAGTATTTT.

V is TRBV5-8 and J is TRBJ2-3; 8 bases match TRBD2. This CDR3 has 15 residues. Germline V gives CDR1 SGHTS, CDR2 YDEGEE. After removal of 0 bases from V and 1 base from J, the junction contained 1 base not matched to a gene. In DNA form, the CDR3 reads TGTGCCAGCAGCTTGGGTAGCGGGGGCACAGATACGCAGTATTTT. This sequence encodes CASSLGSGGTDTQYF.

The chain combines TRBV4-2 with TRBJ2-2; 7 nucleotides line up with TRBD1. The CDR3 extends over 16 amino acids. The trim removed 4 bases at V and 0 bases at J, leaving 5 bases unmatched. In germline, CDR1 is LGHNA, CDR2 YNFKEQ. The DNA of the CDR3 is TGTGCCAGCAGCCGAGGGGACAGCTCGAACACCGGGGAGCTGTTTTTT. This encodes CASSRGDSSNTGELFF.

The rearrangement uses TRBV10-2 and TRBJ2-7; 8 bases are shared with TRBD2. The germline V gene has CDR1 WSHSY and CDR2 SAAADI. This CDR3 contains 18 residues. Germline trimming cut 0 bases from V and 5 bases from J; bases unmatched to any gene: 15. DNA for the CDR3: TGCGCCAGCAGTGAGTCCAGCGGGGGAGCCGCCCTTTTCCACGAGCAGTACTTC. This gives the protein CASSESSGGAALFHEQYF.

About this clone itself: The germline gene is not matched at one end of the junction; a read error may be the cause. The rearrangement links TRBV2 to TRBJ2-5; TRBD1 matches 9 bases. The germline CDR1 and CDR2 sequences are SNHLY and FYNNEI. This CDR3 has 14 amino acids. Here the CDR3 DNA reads TGTGCCAGCAGGCAGATAGCAGGGACAGGGAGGGATCACTTC. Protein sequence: CASRQIAGTGRDHF.

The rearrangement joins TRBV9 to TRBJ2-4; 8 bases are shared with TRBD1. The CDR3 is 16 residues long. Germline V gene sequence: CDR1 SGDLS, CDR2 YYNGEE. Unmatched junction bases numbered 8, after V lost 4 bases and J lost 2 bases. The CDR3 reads CASSFGQGGTKNIQYF. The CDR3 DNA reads TGTGCCAGCAGCTTCGGACAGGGCGGGACCAAAAACATTCAGTACTTC.

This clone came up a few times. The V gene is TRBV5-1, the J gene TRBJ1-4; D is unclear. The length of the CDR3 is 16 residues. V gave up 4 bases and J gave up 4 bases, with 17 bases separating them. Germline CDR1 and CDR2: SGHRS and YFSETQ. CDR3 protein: CASSDNAAGVNEKLFF. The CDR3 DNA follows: TGCGCCAGCAGCGACAATGCCGCAGGCGTTAATGAAAAACTGTTTTTT.

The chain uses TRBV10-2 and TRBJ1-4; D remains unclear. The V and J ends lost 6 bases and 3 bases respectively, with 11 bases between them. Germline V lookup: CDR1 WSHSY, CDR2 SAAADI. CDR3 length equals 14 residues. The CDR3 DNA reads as TGCGCCAGCAGAGGCGGGGAGTCTAATGAAAAACTGTTTTTT. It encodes CASRGGESNEKLFF.

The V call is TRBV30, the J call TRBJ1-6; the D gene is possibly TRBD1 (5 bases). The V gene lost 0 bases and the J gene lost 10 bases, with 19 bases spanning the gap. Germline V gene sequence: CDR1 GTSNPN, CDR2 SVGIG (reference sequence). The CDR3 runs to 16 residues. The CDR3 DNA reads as TGTGCCTGGAGTGTATTTGCCAGGGCGGAATTCTCACCCCTCCACTTT. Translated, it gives CAWSVFARAEFSPLHF.

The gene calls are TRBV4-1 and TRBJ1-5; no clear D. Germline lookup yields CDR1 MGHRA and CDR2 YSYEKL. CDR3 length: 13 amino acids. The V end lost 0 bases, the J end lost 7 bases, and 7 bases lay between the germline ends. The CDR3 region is CASSQDPSQPQHF. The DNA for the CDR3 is TGCGCCAGCAGCCAAGATCCTAGCCAGCCCCAGCATTTT.

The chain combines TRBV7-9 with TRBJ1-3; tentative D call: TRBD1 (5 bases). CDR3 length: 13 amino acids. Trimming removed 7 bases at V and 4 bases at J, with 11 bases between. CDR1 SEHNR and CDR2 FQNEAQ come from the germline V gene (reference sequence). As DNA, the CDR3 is TGTGCCAGCATCCGGACAACCGGAAACACCATATATTTT. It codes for CASIRTTGNTIYF.

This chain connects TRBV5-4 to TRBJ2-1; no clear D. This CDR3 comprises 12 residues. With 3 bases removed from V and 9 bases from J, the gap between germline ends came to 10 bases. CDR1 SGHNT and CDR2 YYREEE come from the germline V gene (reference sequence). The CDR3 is CASSYDSGEQFF. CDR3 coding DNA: TGTGCCAGCAGCTACGACTCGGGTGAGCAGTTCTTC. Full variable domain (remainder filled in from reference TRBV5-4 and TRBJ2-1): ETGVTQSPTHLIKTRGQQVTLRCSSQSGHNTVSWYQQALGQGPQFIFQYYREEENGRGNFPPRFSGLQFPNYSSELNVNALELDDSALYLCASSYDSGEQFFGPGTRLTVL.

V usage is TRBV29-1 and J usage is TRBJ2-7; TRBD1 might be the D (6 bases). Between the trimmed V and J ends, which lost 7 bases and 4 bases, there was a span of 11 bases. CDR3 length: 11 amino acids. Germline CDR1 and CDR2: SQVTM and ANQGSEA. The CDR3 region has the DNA TGCAGCGCCTCGGACAGATACGAGCAGTACTTC. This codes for CSASDRYEQYF.

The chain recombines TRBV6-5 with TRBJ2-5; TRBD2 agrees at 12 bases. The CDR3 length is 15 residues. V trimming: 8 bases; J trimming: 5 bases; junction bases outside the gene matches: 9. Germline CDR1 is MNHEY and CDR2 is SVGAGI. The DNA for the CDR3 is TGTGCCAGCGGCCTGCTAGCGGGGGGGGAGGAGACCCAGTACTTC. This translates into CASGLLAGGEETQYF.

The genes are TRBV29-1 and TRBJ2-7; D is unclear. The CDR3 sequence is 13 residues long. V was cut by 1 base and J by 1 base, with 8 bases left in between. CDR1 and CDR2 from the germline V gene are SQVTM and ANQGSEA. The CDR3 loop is CSVEGSQSYEQYF. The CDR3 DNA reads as TGCAGCGTTGAAGGGTCCCAGTCCTACGAGCAGTACTTC.

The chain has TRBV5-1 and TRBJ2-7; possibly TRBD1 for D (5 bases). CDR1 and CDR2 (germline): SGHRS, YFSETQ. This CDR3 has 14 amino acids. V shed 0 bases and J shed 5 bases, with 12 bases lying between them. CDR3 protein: CASSLGQPLNEQYF. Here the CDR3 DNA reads TGCGCCAGCAGCTTGGGACAGCCACTCAACGAGCAGTACTTC.

CDR3 nucleotides: TGTGCCAGTAGTATAGGACTAGCGGGACAACCCTACGAGCAGTACTTC. Protein: CASSIGLAGQPYEQYF. The gene calls are TRBV19 and TRBJ2-7, with TRBD2 matching over 11 bases. Germline CDR1 is LNHDA and CDR2 is SQIVND (reference sequence). The length of the CDR3 is 16 residues. The V gene end was trimmed by 1 base and the J gene end by 2 bases; junction bases not matched to a gene: 4.

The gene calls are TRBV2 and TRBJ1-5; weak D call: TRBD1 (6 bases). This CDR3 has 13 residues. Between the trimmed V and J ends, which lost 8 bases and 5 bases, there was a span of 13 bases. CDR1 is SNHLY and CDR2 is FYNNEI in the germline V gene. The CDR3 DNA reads TGTGCCAGCGTAGGCAGGGGAGATCAGCCCCAGCATTTT. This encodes CASVGRGDQPQHF.

CDR3 residues: CASSRGGPSTNEKLFF. The CDR3 DNA follows: TGCGCCAGCAGCCGAGGGGGCCCCTCAACTAATGAAAAACTGTTTTTT. The rearrangement joins TRBV4-1 to TRBJ1-4; TRBD1 matches 7 bases. This CDR3 spans 16 amino acids. The junction had 5 bases not matched to a gene; V was cut back by 4 bases and J by 0 bases. CDR1 is MGHRA, CDR2 YSYEKL, per germline.

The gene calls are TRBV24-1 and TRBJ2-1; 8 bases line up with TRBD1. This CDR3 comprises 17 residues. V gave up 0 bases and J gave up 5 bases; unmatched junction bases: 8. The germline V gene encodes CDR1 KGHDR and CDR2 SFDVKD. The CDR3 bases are TGTGCCACCAGTGATTTGGCCTCGGGACAGGTTAACAATGAGCAGTTCTTC. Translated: CATSDLASGQVNNEQFF.

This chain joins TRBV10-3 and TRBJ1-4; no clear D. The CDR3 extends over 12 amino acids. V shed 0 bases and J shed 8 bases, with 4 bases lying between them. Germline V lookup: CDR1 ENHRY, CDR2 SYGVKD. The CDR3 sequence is CAISESTEKLFF. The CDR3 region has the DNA TGTGCCATCAGTGAGTCAACAGAAAAACTGTTTTTT.

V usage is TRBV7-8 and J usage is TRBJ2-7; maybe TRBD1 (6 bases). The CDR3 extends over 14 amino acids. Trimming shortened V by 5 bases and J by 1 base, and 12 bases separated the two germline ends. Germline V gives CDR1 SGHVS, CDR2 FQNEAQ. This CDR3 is CASSRGDTSYEQYF. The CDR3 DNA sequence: TGTGCCAGCAGCCGAGGGGACACGTCCTACGAGCAGTACTTC.

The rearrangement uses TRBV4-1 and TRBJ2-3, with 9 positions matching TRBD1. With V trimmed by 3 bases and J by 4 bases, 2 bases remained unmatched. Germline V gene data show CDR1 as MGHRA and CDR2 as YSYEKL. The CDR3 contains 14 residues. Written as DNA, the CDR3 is TGCGCCAGCAGCCAGAGACAGGGGGCAGATACGCAGTATTTT. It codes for CASSQRQGADTQYF.

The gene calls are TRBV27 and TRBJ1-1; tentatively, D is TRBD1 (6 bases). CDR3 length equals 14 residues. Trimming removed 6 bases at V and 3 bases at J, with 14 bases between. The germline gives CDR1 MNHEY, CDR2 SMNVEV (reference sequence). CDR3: CASSGGLGYTEAFF. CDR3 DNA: TGTGCCAGCAGCGGGGGGCTCGGATACACTGAAGCTTTCTTT.

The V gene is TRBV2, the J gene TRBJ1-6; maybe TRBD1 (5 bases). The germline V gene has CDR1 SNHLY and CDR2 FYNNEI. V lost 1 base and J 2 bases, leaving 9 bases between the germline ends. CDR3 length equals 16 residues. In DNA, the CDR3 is TGTGCCAGCAGTGAAGGCGCAGGGACCTATAATTCACCCCTCCACTTT. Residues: CASSEGAGTYNSPLHF.

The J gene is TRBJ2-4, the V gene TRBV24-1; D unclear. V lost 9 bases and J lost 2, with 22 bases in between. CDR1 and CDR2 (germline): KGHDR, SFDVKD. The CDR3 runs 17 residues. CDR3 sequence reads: CATRLVQIPQPKNIQYF. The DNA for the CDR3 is TGTGCCACCCGCCTAGTCCAGATTCCTCAACCCAAAAACATTCAGTACTTC.